The 29 T cell receptor beta chains below all came from one sample that was sequenced in a study of beta chain features in type 1 diabetes. The study's findings and limits: Type 1 diabetes patients showed a moderate but significant shortening of TCRB CDR3s in all four CD4+ subsets.

The isolated RNA, all of it, was reverse transcribed, so expressed TCRB transcripts were what got sequenced. Some clones are missing from TCRdb's copy, which holds only in-frame ones; the method was immunoSEQ multiplex PCR. Of almost 350,000 clones in the sample, 9.3% were seen once. No antigen has been assigned to these receptors. The specimen was central memory CD4+ T cells from blood. The origin of the receptors is a man aged 25 to 40 with type 1 diabetes.

This clone was recorded many times. The rearrangement joins TRBV2 to TRBJ1-2; tentatively, D is TRBD1 (6 bases). The V end lost 5 bases, the J end lost 2 bases, and 9 bases lay between the germline ends. Germline-derived CDR1 and CDR2 are SNHLY and FYNNEI. The CDR3 has 13 residues. As DNA, the CDR3 is TGTGCCAGCAGTTCGGACAGCAACTATGGCTACACCTTC. Amino acids: CASSSDSNYGYTF.

The chain is built from TRBV7-2 and TRBJ2-5; 7 positions agree with TRBD1. After removal of 4 bases from V and 2 bases from J, the junction contained 4 bases not matched to a gene. Germline lookup yields CDR1 SGHTA and CDR2 FQGNSA. The CDR3 extends over 14 amino acids. CDR3 nucleotide sequence: TGTGCCAGCAGCTGGCAGGGGGATCAAGAGACCCAGTACTTC. As protein: CASSWQGDQETQYF. Together with reference TRBV7-2 and TRBJ2-5, the CDR3 gives the full variable domain: GAGVSQSPSNKVTEKGKDVELRCDPISGHTALYWYRQSLGQGLEFLIYFQGNSAPDKSGLPSDRFSAERTGGSVSTLTIQRTQQEDSAVYLCASSWQGDQETQYFGPGTRLLVL.

The chain couples TRBV10-1 to TRBJ1-2; TRBD1 aligns across 7 bases. Germline V gene data show CDR1 as WNHNN and CDR2 as SYGVQD (reference sequence). The CDR3 loop spans 14 amino acids. The J segment lost 4 bases and the V segment lost 6 bases, leaving 8 bases of the junction unmatched. The CDR3 loop is CASSPGQSTYGYTF. As DNA, the CDR3 is TGCGCCAGCAGCCCGGGACAGAGCACCTATGGCTACACCTTC.

In this sample, this clone turned up a few times. The CDR3 DNA reads TGTGCCAGCAGCCCCGGAAGGCAGCCAGATACGCAGTATTTT. Its translation: CASSPGRQPDTQYF. The V call is TRBV5-6, the J call TRBJ2-3; D uncertain. Trimming removed 4 bases at V and 4 bases at J, with 13 bases between. Germline V gene lookup returns CDR1 SGHDT and CDR2 YYEEEE. This CDR3 contains 14 residues.

The rearrangement links TRBV28 to TRBJ2-7; TRBD1 or TRBD2 may be the D gene (5 bases each). Germline V lookup: CDR1 MDHEN, CDR2 SYDVKM. V shed 2 bases and J shed 4 bases, with 12 bases lying between them. This CDR3 contains 14 residues. In DNA form, the CDR3 reads TGTGCCAGCAGTTTAGGGACCCGAGATTACGAGCAGTACTTC. It is translated as CASSLGTRDYEQYF.

This clone was seen a handful of times. This sequence joins TRBV5-1 and TRBJ1-1; TRBD1 is a possible D gene (5 bases). There are 15 residues in the CDR3. The germline CDR1 and CDR2 sequences are SGHRS and YFSETQ. The V end lost 0 bases, the J end lost 5 bases, and 14 bases lay between the germline ends. CDR3 in DNA: TGCGCCAGCAGCTTGGCTAACGGGGCGCGAACTGAAGCTTTCTTT. This codes for CASSLANGARTEAFF.

This clone appeared a few times. The chain carries TRBV7-2 and TRBJ2-3, with 12 bases aligning to TRBD2. J lost 0 bases, V lost 1 base, and 5 bases had no gene match. Germline-derived CDR1 and CDR2 are SGHTA and FQGNSA. The length of the CDR3 is 18 residues. CDR3 nucleotides: TGTGCCAGCAGCTTAGAGGCTAGCGGGGGGGCAAGCACAGATACGCAGTATTTT. Translated, it gives CASSLEASGGASTDTQYF.

This rearrangement joins TRBV6-5 to TRBJ1-1; D uncertain. V lost 5 bases, J lost 3 bases, and 10 bases lay in between. Germline V CDR1 and CDR2: MNHEY, SVGAGI. There are 13 residues in the CDR3. The CDR3 DNA reads TGTGCCAGCAGTGTTCGTAGGGACACTGAAGCTTTCTTT. Translated, it gives CASSVRRDTEAFF.

The chain is built from TRBV10-1 and TRBJ2-3; D assignment may be TRBD1 or TRBD2 (5 bases each). Trimming removed 0 bases from V and 6 bases from J, with 10 bases in between. Germline loops: CDR1 WNHNN, CDR2 SYGVQD (reference sequence). This CDR3 contains 14 residues. This CDR3 reads CASSESRGPDTQYF. CDR3 in DNA: TGCGCCAGCAGTGAGTCGAGGGGACCGGATACGCAGTATTTT.

The J gene is TRBJ1-3, the V gene TRBV9; D is possibly TRBD1 (6 bases). Germline CDR1 reads SGDLS; CDR2 reads YYNGEE. Trimming shortened V by 0 bases and J by 2 bases, and 9 bases separated the two germline ends. The CDR3 contains 15 residues. The CDR3 here is CASSVEAGAGNTIYF. The DNA for the CDR3 is TGTGCCAGCAGCGTAGAGGCAGGGGCTGGAAACACCATATATTTT. Full variable domain (remainder filled in from reference TRBV9 and TRBJ1-3): DSGVTQTPKHLITATGQRVTLRCSPRSGDLSVYWYQQSLDQGLQFLIQYYNGEERAKGNILERFSAQQFPDLHSELNLSSLELGDSALYFCASSVEAGAGNTIYFGEGSWLTVV.

This clone came up once. The chain combines TRBV27 with TRBJ2-3; 8 bases map to TRBD1. V dropped 8 bases and J dropped 1; count of bases not matched to a gene: 2. Germline V gene data show CDR1 as MNHEY and CDR2 as SMNVEV (reference sequence). The CDR3 is 13 amino acids. The CDR3 region is CASQGAGTDTQYF. The CDR3 nucleotides read TGTGCCAGCCAGGGGGCAGGCACAGATACGCAGTATTTT.

The chain carries TRBV25-1 and TRBJ1-2; 8 positions match TRBD1. CDR1 is MGHDK, CDR2 SYGVNS, per germline. V gave up 4 bases and J gave up 4 bases; unmatched junction bases: 2. The CDR3 consists of 13 residues. The CDR3 loop is CASSAQGGYGYTF. The CDR3 DNA reads TGTGCCAGCAGTGCACAGGGGGGCTATGGCTACACCTTC.

Of note for this clone: The same CDR3 can be traced to other DNA sequences in this sample. The chain couples TRBV5-6 to TRBJ2-3; 7 bases match TRBD1. The CDR3 consists of 14 residues. CDR1 is SGHDT, CDR2 YYEEEE, per germline. Trimming cost V 4 bases and J 0 bases; bases outside gene matches: 2. As DNA, the CDR3 is TGTGCCAGCAGCCGACAGGGTAGCACAGATACGCAGTATTTT. It codes for CASSRQGSTDTQYF.

This clone was detected a few times. The chain joins TRBV25-1 to TRBJ1-6, with 10 bases identical to TRBD1. The CDR3 is 15 amino acids. Germline V CDR1 and CDR2: MGHDK, SYGVNS. Losses at the gene ends were 4 bases for V and 7 bases for J; bases not matched to a gene: 4. The CDR3 DNA is TGTGCCAGCAGTGCCGACAGGGGGCAGAATTCACCCCTCCACTTT. Translated, it gives CASSADRGQNSPLHF.

This clone was seen a few times. Being one base from a much bigger clone, this may be a read error. CDR3 region: CASSQEGNTIYF. The CDR3 region has the DNA TGCGCCAGCAGCCAAGAGGGAAACACCATATATTTT. V usage is TRBV4-3 and J usage is TRBJ1-3; D is undetermined. With 0 bases removed from V and 4 bases from J, the gap between germline ends came to 1 base. Germline V CDR1 and CDR2: LGHNA, YSLEER. The CDR3 sequence is 12 residues long.

This clone was found a few times. This chain uses TRBV7-8 with TRBJ2-4; D is possibly TRBD2 (6 bases). The ends were cut back, 0 bases at V and 5 bases at J, with 17 bases in the middle. CDR1 and CDR2 from the germline V gene are SGHVS and FQNEAQ. The CDR3 contains 17 residues. CDR3 sequence (DNA): TGTGCCAGCAGCTTAGCAGGAGGGGCGGGGAACGAAAACATTCAGTACTTC. Translation: CASSLAGGAGNENIQYF.

The J gene is TRBJ1-6, the V gene TRBV5-1, with D unclear. Trimming stripped 0 bases from V and 4 bases from J, with 8 bases between. CDR1 and CDR2 from the germline V gene are SGHRS and YFSETQ. The CDR3 has 15 residues. In DNA form, the CDR3 reads TGCGCCAGCAGCTTGGATGGTCAATATAATTCACCCCTCCACTTT. It yields the protein CASSLDGQYNSPLHF.

This clone is a singleton in its sample. The CDR3 loop is CATKAGGPRDTQYF. The CDR3 nucleotides read TGTGCCACCAAAGCGGGGGGGCCAAGGGATACGCAGTATTTT. The rearrangement uses TRBV6-5 and TRBJ2-3; 10 bases fit TRBD2. The V segment lost 10 bases and the J segment 6 bases; nucleotides outside the gene matches: 10. CDR3 size: 14 residues. CDR1 and CDR2 from the germline V gene are MNHEY and SVGAGI.

This clone occurred a few times. The chain carries TRBV18 and TRBJ2-2, with D maybe TRBD2 (5 bases). Per the germline V gene, CDR1 is KGHSH and CDR2 is LQKENI. The CDR3 sequence is 16 residues long. Trimming shortened V by 1 base and J by 3 bases, and 12 bases separated the two germline ends. The CDR3 loop is CASSPLRLGDTGELFF. CDR3 DNA sequence: TGTGCCAGCTCACCACTGCGTCTCGGGGACACCGGGGAGCTGTTTTTT.

In its sample, this clone was seen a few times. J is TRBJ2-7 and V is TRBV29-1; the D call may be TRBD1 or TRBD2 (5 bases each). Germline values: CDR1 SQVTM, CDR2 ANQGSEA. CDR3 length equals 13 residues. The ends were cut back, 2 bases at V and 0 bases at J, with 8 bases in the middle. CDR3 DNA: TGCAGCGTTGAATCGGGACGCTCCTACGAGCAGTACTTC. This codes for CSVESGRSYEQYF.

This clone came up many times. The chain couples TRBV19 to TRBJ1-5, with D uncertain. V dropped 3 bases and J dropped 3 bases, with 6 bases sitting between them. The CDR3 loop spans 13 amino acids. CDR1 and CDR2 (germline): LNHDA, SQIVND (reference sequence). The CDR3, as DNA: TGTGCCAGTAGTATGTGGGACAATCAGCCCCAGCATTTT. It yields the protein CASSMWDNQPQHF.

The chain links TRBV4-3 to TRBJ1-2; D is uncertain. The CDR3 runs to 13 residues. Germline-derived CDR1 and CDR2 are LGHNA and YSLEER. Trimming took off 0 bases at V and 5 bases at J, with 7 bases between the two ends. CDR3 coding DNA: TGCGCCAGCAGCCAAGAACCGGGGTATGGCTACACCTTC. This encodes CASSQEPGYGYTF.

This clone has at least ten counts. The chain couples TRBV28 to TRBJ2-6; D may be TRBD2 (7 bases). The CDR3 has 15 amino acids. Trimming removed 3 bases from V and 4 bases from J, with 10 bases in between. In germline, CDR1 is MDHEN, CDR2 SYDVKM. The CDR3 DNA sequence: TGTGCCAGCAGTTTGCGGGGGCGCGGGGCCAACGTCCTGACTTTC. Translated: CASSLRGRGANVLTF.

The chain recombines TRBV7-8 with TRBJ2-1, with a possible D match to TRBD2 (5 bases). Germline CDR1 reads SGHVS; CDR2 reads FQNEAQ. The CDR3 consists of 13 residues. The ends were cut back, 4 bases at V and 9 bases at J, with 13 bases in the middle. CDR3 nucleotides: TGTGCCAGCAGCTCACTTCTAGAGGGTGAGCAGTTCTTC. This gives the protein CASSSLLEGEQFF. Together with reference TRBV7-8 and TRBJ2-1, the CDR3 gives the full variable domain: GAGVSQSPRYKVAKRGQDVALRCDPISGHVSLFWYQQALGQGPEFLTYFQNEAQLDKSGLPSDRFFAERPEGSVSTLKIQRTQQEDSAVYLCASSSLLEGEQFFGPGTRLTVL.

The chain has TRBV10-3 and TRBJ1-6, with 10 nucleotides matching TRBD1. CDR1 and CDR2 from the germline V gene are ENHRY and SYGVKD. The ends lost 3 bases at V and 10 bases at J; junction bases unmatched: 3. The CDR3 runs to 14 residues. The CDR3 region has the DNA TGTGCCATCAGTGATGGGACAGGGGCGTCACCCCTCCACTTT. Translating gives CAISDGTGASPLHF.

This clone showed up just a few times. This chain uses TRBV7-9 with TRBJ2-7; 9 positions agree with TRBD1. The germline V gene encodes CDR1 SEHNR and CDR2 FQNEAQ (reference sequence). CDR3 size: 16 residues. The J segment lost 0 bases and the V segment lost 4 bases, leaving 7 bases of the junction unmatched. The CDR3 nucleotides are TGTGCCAGCAGCTCCCGGGACAGGGAGGGCTCCTACGAGCAGTACTTC. It yields the protein CASSSRDREGSYEQYF. Based on the CDR3 plus reference TRBV7-9 and TRBJ2-7, the full variable domain is DTGVSQNPRHKITKRGQNVTFRCDPISEHNRLYWYRQTLGQGPEFLTYFQNEAQLEKSRLLSDRFSAERPKGSFSTLEIQRTEQGDSAMYLCASSSRDREGSYEQYFGPGTRLTVT.

The genes are TRBV4-2 and TRBJ1-5; TRBD1 matches at 7 bases. Trimming at V came to 4 bases and at J to 3 bases, leaving 9 bases not matched to a gene. Germline V lookup: CDR1 LGHNA, CDR2 YNFKEQ. The CDR3 has 16 amino acids. CDR3 amino acids: CASSPGGGGLNQPQHF. CDR3 coding DNA: TGTGCCAGCAGCCCCGGAGGAGGGGGCCTCAATCAGCCCCAGCATTTT.

This clone was counted between two and nine times. The chain uses TRBV28 and TRBJ1-4, with a possible D match to TRBD1 (6 bases). The CDR3 extends over 14 amino acids. V lost 4 bases, J lost 5 bases, and 11 bases lay in between. CDR1 and CDR2 from the germline V gene are MDHEN and SYDVKM. The DNA for the CDR3 is TGTGCCAGCAGTTCTGGGGGCGCGAATGAAAAACTGTTTTTT. It translates to CASSSGGANEKLFF.

The V gene is TRBV5-1, the J gene TRBJ1-2; 10 nucleotides match TRBD1. Looked up from germline, CDR1 is SGHRS and CDR2 is YFSETQ. V gave up 0 bases and J gave up 2 bases; unmatched junction bases: 7. The CDR3 extends over 17 amino acids. This chain's CDR3 is CASSLETGGLKNYGYTF. CDR3 in DNA: TGCGCCAGCAGCTTGGAGACAGGGGGCCTCAAGAACTATGGCTACACCTTC.